The 3 T cell receptor beta chains below all came from one sample that was sequenced in a study of beta chain features in type 1 diabetes (dated by TCRdb to 2017 to 2018). Library preparation used the immunoSEQ multiplex PCR assay. The entire amount of isolated RNA was reverse transcribed using the High Capacity cDNA Reverse Transcription Kit, so the sequenced TCRB transcripts were expressed ones. The immuneACCESS repertoire file appears here via TCRdb, limited to in-frame rearrangements. These files lack a portion of the clones; in checked studies, under half of the deficit traces to unresolved V genes, and the cause of the others is not known. The sample includes over 600,000 clones, with approximately 13% observed a single time. The top ten hold around 0.12% of the sample. These TCRs' antigens remain unknown. Findings and caveats that apply to the study as a whole: Type 1 diabetes patients showed a moderate but significant shortening of TCRB CDR3 length in all four CD4+ subsets.

The sequencing input was naive CD4+ T cells from blood. According to the study, the label for this sample's cell subset or site signals: true naive CD4+ T cells. The receptors were gathered from a man under 40 with type 1 diabetes.

This clone was seen a few times. This sequence joins TRBV29-1 and TRBJ1-2, with 7 positions matching TRBD1. This CDR3 is built from 14 residues. V shed 7 bases, J shed 4 bases, and the junction held 12 bases outside the gene matches. The germline V gene encodes CDR1 SQVTM and CDR2 ANQGSEA. CDR3: CSAYDRALSYGYTF. CDR3 bases: TGCAGCGCATATGACAGGGCCCTGAGCTATGGCTACACCTTC.

This chain links TRBV19 with TRBJ2-2, with 7 bases fitting TRBD1. This CDR3 spans 16 amino acids. The junction had 5 bases not matched to a gene; V was cut back by 0 bases and J by 4 bases. Germline V CDR1 and CDR2: LNHDA, SQIVND (reference sequence). The CDR3, as DNA: TGTGCCAGTAGTATAGAAGGGACAGCTTTCACCGGGGAGCTGTTTTTT. Its translation: CASSIEGTAFTGELFF.

Regarding this clone: An end of the junction does not agree with germline; a read error may underlie this. V usage is TRBV25-1 and J usage is TRBJ1-6, with 7 bases aligning to TRBD1. The CDR3 covers 13 residues. Germline V lookup: CDR1 MGHDK, CDR2 SYGVNS. Written as DNA, the CDR3 is TGTGCCAGCAGTGCCTCTGGGACAGAAGAATGGGGCTTT. Its protein is CASSASGTEEWGF.